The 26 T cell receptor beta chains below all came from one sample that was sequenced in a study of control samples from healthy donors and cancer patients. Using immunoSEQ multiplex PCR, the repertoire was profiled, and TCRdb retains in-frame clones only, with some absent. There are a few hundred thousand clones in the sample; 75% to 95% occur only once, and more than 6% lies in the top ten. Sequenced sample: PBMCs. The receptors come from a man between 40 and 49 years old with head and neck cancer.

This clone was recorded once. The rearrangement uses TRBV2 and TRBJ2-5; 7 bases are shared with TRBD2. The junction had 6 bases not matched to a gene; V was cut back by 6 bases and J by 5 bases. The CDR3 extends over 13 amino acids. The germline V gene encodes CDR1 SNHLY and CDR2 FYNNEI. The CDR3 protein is CASRGGTRETQYF. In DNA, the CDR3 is TGTGCCAGCAGGGGGGGGACCCGGGAGACCCAGTACTTC.

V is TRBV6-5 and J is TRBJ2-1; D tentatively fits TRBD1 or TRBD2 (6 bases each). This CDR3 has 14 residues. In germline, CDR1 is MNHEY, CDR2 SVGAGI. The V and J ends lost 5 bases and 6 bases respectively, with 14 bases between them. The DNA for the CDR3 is TGTGCCAGCAGTCGCGGGGACAACAGCAATGAGCAGTTCTTC. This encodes CASSRGDNSNEQFF.

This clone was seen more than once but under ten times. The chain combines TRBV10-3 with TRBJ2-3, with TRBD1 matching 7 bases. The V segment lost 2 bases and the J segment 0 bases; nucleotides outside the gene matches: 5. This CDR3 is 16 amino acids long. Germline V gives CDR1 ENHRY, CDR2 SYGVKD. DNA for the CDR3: TGTGCCATCAGTGAGGGACAGGATCCTAGCACAGATACGCAGTATTTT. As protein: CAISEGQDPSTDTQYF.

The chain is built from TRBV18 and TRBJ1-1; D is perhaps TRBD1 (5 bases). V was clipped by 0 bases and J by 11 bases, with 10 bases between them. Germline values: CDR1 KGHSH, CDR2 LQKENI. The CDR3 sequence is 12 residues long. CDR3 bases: TGTGCCAGCTCACCACCGGGGGGGTCCGCTTTCTTT. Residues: CASSPPGGSAFF.

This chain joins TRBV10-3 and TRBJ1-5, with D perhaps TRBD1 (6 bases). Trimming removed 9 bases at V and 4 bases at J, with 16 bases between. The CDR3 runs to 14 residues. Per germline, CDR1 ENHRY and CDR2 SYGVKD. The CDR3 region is CAIARDIGNQPQHF. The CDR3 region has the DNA TGTGCCATAGCGAGGGACATAGGGAATCAGCCCCAGCATTTT.

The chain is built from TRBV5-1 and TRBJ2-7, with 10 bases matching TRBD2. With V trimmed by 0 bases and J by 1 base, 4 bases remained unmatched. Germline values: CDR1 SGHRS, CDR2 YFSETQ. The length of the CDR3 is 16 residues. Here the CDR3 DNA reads TGCGCCAGCAGCTTGGGGTCTAGCGGGGGATCCTACGAGCAGTACTTC. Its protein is CASSLGSSGGSYEQYF.

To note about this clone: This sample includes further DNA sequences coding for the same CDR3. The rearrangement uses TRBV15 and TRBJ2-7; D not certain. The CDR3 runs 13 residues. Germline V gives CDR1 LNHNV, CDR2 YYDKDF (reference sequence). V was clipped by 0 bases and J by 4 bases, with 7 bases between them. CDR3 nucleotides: TGTGCCACCAGCAGAGATCGATCGTACGAGCAGTACTTC. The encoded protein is CATSRDRSYEQYF.

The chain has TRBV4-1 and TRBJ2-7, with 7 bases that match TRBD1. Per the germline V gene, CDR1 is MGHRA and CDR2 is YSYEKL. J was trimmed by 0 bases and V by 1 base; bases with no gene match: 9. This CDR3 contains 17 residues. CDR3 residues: CASSQVPRTGLSYEQYF. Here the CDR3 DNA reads TGCGCCAGCAGCCAAGTCCCCCGGACAGGACTCTCCTACGAGCAGTACTTC.

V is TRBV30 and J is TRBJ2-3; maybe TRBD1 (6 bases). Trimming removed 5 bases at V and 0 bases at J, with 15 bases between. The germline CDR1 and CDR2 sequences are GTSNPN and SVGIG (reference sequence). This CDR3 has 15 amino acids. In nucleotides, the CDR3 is TGTGCCTGGGGGGCAGGGGCGACTAGCACAGATACGCAGTATTTT. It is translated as CAWGAGATSTDTQYF.

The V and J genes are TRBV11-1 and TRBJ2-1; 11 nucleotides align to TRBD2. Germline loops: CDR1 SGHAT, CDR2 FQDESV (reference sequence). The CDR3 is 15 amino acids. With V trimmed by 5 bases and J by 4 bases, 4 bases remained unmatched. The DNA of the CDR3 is TGTGCCAGCAGCCCCGGGACTAGCGGATACAATGAGCAGTTCTTC. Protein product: CASSPGTSGYNEQFF.

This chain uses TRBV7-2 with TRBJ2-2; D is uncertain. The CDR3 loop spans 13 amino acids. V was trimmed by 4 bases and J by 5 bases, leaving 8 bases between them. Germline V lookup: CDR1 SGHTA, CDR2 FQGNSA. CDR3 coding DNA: TGTGCCAGCAGCTCCGCAATGACCGGGGAGCTGTTTTTT. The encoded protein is CASSSAMTGELFF.

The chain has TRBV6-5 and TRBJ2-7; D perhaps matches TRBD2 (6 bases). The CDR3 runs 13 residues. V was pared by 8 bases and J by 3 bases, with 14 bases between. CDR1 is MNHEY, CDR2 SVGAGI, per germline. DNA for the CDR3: TGTGCCAGCCCTTGGGGGGTCCTCTACGAGCAGTACTTC. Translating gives CASPWGVLYEQYF.

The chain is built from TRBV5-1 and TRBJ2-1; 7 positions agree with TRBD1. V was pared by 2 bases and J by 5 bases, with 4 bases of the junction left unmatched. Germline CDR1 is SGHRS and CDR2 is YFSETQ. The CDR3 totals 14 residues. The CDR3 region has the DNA TGCGCCAGCAGCTTATCAACAGGGGACAATGAGCAGTTCTTC. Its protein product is CASSLSTGDNEQFF.

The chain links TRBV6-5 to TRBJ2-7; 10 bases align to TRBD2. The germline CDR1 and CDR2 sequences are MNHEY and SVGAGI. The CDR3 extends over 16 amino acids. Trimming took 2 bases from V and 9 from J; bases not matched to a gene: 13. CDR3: CASSYMRASGSFGQYF. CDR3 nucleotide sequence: TGTGCCAGCAGTTACATGAGAGCTAGCGGGAGTTTTGGGCAGTACTTC.

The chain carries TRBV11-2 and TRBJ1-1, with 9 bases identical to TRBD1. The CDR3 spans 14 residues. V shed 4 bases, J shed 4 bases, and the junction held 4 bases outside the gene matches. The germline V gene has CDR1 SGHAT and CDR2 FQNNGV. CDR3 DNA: TGTGCCAGCAGCTGGGGGACAGGGACCACTGAAGCTTTCTTT. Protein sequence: CASSWGTGTTEAFF. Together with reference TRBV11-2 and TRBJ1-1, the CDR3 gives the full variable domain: EAGVAQSPRYKIIEKRQSVAFWCNPISGHATLYWYQQILGQGPKLLIQFQNNGVVDDSQLPKDRFSAERLKGVDSTLKIQPAKLEDSAVYLCASSWGTGTTEAFFGQGTRLTVV.

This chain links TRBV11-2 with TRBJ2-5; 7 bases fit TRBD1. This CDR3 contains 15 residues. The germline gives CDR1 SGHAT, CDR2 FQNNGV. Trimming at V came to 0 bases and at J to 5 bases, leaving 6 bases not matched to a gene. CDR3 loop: CASSLERQGGETQYF. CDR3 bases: TGTGCCAGCAGCTTAGAAAGACAGGGCGGGGAGACCCAGTACTTC.

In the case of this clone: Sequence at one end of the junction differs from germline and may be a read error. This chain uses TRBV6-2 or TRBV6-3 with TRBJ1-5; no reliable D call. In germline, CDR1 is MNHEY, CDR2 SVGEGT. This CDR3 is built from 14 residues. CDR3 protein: CASSYSNGPRVTYF. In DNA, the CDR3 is TGTGCCAGCAGTTACTCGAACGGCCCACGGGTGACGTATTTT.

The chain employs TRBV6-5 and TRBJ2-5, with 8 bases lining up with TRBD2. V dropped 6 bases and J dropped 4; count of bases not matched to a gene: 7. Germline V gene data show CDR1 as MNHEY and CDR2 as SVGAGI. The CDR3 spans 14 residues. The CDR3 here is CASSSGGPPETQYF. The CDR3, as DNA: TGTGCCAGCAGCTCGGGGGGGCCCCCAGAGACCCAGTACTTC.

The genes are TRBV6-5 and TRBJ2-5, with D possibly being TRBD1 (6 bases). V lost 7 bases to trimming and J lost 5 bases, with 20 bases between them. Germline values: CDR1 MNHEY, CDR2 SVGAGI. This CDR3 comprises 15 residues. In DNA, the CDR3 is TGTGCCAGCACCCGGCAGGGGTCCCTGATGGAGACCCAGTACTTC. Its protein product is CASTRQGSLMETQYF.

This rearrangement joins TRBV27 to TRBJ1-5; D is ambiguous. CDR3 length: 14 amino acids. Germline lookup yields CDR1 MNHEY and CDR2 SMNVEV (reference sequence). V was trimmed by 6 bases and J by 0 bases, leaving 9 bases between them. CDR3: CASSPTVSNQPQHF. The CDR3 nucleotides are TGTGCCAGCAGCCCGACGGTTAGCAATCAGCCCCAGCATTTT.

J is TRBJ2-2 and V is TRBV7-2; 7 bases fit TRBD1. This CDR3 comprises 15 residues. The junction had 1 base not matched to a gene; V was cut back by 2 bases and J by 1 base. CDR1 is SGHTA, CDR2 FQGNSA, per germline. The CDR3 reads CASSLRTGNTGELFF. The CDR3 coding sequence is TGTGCCAGCAGCTTAAGGACAGGGAACACCGGGGAGCTGTTTTTT.

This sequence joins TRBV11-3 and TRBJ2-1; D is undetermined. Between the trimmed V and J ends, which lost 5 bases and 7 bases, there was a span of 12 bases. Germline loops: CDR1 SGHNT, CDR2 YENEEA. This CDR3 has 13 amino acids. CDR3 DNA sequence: TGTGCCAGCAGCGTAGGATGGTGGAATGAGCAGTTCTTC. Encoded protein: CASSVGWWNEQFF.

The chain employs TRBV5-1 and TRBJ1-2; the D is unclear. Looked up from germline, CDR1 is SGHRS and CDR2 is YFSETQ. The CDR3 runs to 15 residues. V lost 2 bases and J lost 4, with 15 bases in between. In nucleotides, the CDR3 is TGCGCCAGCAGCTTAATGCAGGAATCCCCCTATGGCTACACCTTC. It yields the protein CASSLMQESPYGYTF. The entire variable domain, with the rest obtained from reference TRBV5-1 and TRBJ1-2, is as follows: KAGVTQTPRYLIKTRGQQVTLSCSPISGHRSVSWYQQTPGQGLQFLFEYFSETQRNKGNFPGRFSGRQFSNSRSEMNVSTLELGDSALYLCASSLMQESPYGYTFGSGTRLTVV.

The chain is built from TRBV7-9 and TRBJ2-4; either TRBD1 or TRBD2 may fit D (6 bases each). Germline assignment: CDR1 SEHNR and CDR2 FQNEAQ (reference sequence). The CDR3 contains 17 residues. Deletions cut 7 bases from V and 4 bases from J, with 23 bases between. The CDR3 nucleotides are TGTGCCAGCATCACCTGGGGAGGCAGGGGCGCTAAAAACATTCAGTACTTC. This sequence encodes CASITWGGRGAKNIQYF.

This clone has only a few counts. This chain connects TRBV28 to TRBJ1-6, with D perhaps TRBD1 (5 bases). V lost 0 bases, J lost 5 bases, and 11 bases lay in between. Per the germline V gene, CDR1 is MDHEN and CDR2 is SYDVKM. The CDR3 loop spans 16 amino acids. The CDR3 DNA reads TGTGCCAGCAGTTTATGGGGGGGAACAGATAATTCACCCCTCCACTTT. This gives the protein CASSLWGGTDNSPLHF.

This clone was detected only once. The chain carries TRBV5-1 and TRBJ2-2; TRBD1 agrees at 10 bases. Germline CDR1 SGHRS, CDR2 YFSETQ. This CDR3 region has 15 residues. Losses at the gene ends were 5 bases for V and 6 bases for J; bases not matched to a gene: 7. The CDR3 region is CASSSDRGLPGELFF. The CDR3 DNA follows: TGCGCCAGCAGTTCGGACAGGGGGTTACCCGGGGAGCTGTTTTTT.